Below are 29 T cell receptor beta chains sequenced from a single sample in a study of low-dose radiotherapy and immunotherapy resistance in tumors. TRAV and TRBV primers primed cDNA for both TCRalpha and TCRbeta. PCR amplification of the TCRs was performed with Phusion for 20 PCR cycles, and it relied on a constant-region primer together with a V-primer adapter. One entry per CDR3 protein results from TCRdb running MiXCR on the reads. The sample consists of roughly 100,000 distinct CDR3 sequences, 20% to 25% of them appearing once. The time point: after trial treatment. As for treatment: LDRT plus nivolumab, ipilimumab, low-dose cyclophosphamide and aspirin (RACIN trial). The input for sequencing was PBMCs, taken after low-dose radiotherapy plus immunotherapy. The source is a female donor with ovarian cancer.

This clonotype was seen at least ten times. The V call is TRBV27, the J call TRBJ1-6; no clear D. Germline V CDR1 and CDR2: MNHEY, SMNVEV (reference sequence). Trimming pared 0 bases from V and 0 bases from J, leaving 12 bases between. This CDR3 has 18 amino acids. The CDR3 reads CASSLSLTASSYNSPLHF. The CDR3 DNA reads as TGTGCCAGCAGTTTATCGCTCACCGCTAGCTCCTATAATTCACCCCTCCACTTT.

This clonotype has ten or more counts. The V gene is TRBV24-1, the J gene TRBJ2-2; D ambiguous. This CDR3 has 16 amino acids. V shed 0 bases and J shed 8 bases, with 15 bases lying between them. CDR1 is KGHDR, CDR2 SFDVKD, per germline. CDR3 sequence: CATSDLRPPDIGELFF. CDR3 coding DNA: TGTGCCACCAGTGATTTGCGACCGCCAGATATAGGGGAGCTGTTTTTT.

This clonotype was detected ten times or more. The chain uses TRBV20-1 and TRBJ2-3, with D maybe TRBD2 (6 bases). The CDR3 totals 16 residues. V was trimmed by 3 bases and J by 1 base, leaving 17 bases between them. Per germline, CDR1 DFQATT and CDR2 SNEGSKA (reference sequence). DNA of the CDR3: TGCAGTGCTAGCGGGGGTTGGGGGACTGGCACAGATACGCAGTATTTT. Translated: CSASGGWGTGTDTQYF.

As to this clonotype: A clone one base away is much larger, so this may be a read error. The CDR3 loop is CAGSLSSPRGYEQYF. In DNA form, the CDR3 reads TGTGCCGGCAGTTTATCTTCCCCGCGGGGGTACGAGCAGTACTTC. V is TRBV28 and J is TRBJ2-7; 7 bases map to TRBD2. The length of the CDR3 is 15 residues. CDR1 MDHEN and CDR2 SYDVKM come from the germline V gene.

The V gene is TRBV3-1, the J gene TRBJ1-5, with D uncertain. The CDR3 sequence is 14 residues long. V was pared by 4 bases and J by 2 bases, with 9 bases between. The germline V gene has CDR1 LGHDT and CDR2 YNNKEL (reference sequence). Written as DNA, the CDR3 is TGTGCCAGCAGCCGTGGGATGGGCAATCAGCCCCAGCATTTT. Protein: CASSRGMGNQPQHF. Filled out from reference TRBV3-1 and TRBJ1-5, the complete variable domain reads DTAVSQTPKYLVTQMGNDKSIKCEQNLGHDTMYWYKQDSKKFLKIMFSYNNKELIINETVPNRFSPKSPDKAHLNLHINSLELGDSAVYFCASSRGMGNQPQHFGDGTRLSIL.

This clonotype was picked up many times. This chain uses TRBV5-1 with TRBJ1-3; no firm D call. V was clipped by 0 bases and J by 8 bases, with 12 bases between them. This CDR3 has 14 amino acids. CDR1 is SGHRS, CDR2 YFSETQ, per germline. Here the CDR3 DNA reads TGCGCCAGCAGCTTGGACAGCCCGGGTCACACCATATATTTT. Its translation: CASSLDSPGHTIYF.

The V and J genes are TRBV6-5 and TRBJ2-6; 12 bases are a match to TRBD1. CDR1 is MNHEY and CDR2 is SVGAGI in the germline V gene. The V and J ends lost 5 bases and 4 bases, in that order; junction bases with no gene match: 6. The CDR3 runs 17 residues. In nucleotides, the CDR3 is TGTGCCAGCAGTGCAGGGACAGGGGGCTCCGGGGCCAACGTCCTGACTTTC. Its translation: CASSAGTGGSGANVLTF.

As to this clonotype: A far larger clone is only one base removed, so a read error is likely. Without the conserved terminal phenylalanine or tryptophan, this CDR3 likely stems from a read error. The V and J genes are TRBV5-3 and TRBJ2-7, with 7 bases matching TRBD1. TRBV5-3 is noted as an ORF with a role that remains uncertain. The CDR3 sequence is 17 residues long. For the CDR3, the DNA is TGTGCCAGCAGCTTGCGGCCGTACACGGGACAGACCTACGAGCAGTACCTC. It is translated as CASSLRPYTGQTYEQYL.

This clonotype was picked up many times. The CDR3: CASSLGQGGRSNQPQHF. CDR3 DNA: TGTGCCAGCAGCCTCGGGCAGGGAGGTAGGAGCAATCAGCCCCAGCATTTT. V usage is TRBV3-1 and J usage is TRBJ1-5, with D possibly being TRBD1 (5 bases). The germline V gene has CDR1 LGHDT and CDR2 YNNKEL (reference sequence). This CDR3 is built from 17 residues. V was trimmed by 4 bases and J by 1 base, leaving 17 bases between them.

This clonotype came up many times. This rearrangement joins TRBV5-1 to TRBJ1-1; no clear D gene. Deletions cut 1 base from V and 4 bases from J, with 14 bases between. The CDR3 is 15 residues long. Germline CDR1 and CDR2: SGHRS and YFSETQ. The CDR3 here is CASSLLVSGSTEAFF. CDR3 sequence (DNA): TGCGCCAGCAGCTTGTTGGTTTCAGGTTCCACTGAAGCTTTCTTT.

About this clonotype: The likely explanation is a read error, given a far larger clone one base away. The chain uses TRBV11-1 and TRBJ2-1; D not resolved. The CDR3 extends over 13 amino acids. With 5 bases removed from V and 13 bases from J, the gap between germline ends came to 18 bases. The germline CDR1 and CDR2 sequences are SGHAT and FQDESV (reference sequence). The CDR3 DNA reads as TGTGCCAGCAGCGGCCAGCCTCAAGAGACCCAGTTCTTC. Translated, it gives CASSGQPQETQFF.

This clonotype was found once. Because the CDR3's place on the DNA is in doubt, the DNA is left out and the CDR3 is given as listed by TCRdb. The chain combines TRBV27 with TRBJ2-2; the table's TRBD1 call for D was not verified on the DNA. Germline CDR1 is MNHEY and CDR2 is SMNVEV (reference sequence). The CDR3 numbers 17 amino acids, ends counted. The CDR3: CASNFPDHTNTGELFFF.

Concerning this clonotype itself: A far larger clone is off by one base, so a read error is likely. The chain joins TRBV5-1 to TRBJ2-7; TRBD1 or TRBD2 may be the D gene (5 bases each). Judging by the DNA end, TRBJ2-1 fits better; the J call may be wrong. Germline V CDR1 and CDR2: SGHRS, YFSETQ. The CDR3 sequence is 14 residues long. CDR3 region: CAPHGTYSYNEQFF. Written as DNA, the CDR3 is TGCGCCCCTCACGGGACCTACTCCTACAATGAGCAGTTCTTC.

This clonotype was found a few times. The DNA of the CDR3 is TGCAGTGCTAGACCGACAGGAGAAGGGAACACTGAAGCTTTCTTT. Translating gives CSARPTGEGNTEAFF. The genes are TRBV20-1 and TRBJ1-1; a weak D match, TRBD1 (6 bases). The V end was cut by 2 bases, the J end by 1 base, with 14 bases between. Germline CDR1 is DFQATT and CDR2 is SNEGSKA (reference sequence). This CDR3 is built from 15 residues.

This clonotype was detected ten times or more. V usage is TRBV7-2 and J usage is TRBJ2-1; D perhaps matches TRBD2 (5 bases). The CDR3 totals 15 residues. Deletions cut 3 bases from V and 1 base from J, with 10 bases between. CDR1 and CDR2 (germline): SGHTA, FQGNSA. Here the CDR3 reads CASSFLATSYNEQFF. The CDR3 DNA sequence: TGTGCCAGCAGCTTCTTAGCGACATCCTACAATGAGCAGTTCTTC.

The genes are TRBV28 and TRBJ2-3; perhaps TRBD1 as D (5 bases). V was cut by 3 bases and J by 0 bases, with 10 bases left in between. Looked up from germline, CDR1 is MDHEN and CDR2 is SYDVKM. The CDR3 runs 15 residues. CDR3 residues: CASSFDSGSTDTQYF. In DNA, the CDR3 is TGTGCCAGCAGTTTTGACAGTGGAAGCACAGATACGCAGTATTTT. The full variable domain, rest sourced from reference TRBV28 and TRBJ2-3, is DVKVTQSSRYLVKRTGEKVFLECVQDMDHENMFWYRQDPGLGLRLIYFSYDVKMKEKGDIPEGYSVSREKKERFSLILESASTNQTSMYLCASSFDSGSTDTQYFGPGTRLTVL.

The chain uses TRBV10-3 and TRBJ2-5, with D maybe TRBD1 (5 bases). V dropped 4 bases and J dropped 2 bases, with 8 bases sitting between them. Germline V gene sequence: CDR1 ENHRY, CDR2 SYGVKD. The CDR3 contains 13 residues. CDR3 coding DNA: TGTGCCATCAGTGTGACAGTACAAGAGACCCAGTACTTC. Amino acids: CAISVTVQETQYF.

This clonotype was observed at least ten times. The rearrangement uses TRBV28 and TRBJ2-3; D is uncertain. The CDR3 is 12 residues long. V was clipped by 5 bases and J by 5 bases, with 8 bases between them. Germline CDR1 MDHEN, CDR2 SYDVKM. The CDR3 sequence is CASSPVGDTQYF. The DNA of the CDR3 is TGTGCCAGCAGTCCTGTGGGAGATACGCAGTATTTT.

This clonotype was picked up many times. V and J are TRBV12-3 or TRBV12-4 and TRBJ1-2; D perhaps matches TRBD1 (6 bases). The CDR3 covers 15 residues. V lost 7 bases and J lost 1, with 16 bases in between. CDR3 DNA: TGTGCCAGCACCCTCTACAGGGCTTTTAACTATGGCTACACCTTC. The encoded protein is CASTLYRAFNYGYTF.

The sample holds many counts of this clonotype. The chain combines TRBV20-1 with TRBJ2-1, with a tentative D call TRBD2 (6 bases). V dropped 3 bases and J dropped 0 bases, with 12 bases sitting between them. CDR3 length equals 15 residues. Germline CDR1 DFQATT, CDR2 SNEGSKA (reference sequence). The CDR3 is CSARSRGYSYNEQFF. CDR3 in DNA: TGCAGTGCTAGGTCGCGGGGTTACTCCTACAATGAGCAGTTCTTC.

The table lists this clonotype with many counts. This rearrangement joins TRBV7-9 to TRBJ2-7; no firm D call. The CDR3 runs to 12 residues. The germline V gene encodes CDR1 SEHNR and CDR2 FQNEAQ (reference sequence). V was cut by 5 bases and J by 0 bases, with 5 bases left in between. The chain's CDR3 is CASSPFSYEQYF. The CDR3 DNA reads TGTGCCAGCAGCCCCTTCTCCTACGAGCAGTACTTC.

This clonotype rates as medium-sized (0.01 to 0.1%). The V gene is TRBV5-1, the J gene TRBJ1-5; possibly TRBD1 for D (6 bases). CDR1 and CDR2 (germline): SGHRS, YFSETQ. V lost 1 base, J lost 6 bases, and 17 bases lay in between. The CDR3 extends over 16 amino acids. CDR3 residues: CASSLSGGGGGQPQHF. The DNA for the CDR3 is TGCGCCAGCAGCTTGTCTGGCGGGGGCGGGGGTCAGCCCCAGCATTTT.

In DNA, the CDR3 is TGTGCCAGTTCCAAGGCCAGAAGACCCAGTGGAACTGAAGCTTTCTTT. Amino acids: CASSKARRPSGTEAFF. The chain recombines TRBV19 with TRBJ1-1; D unresolved. The germline V gene has CDR1 LNHDA and CDR2 SQIVND (reference sequence). The CDR3 is made up of 16 amino acids. V lost 8 bases and J lost 5, with 24 bases in between.

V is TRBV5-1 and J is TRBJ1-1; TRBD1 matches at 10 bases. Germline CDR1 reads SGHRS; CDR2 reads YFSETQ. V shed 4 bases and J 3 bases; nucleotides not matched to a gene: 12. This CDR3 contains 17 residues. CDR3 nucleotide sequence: TGCGCCAGCAGCCCGGGACAGGGGTTTGCGATAGACACTGAAGCTTTCTTT. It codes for CASSPGQGFAIDTEAFF.

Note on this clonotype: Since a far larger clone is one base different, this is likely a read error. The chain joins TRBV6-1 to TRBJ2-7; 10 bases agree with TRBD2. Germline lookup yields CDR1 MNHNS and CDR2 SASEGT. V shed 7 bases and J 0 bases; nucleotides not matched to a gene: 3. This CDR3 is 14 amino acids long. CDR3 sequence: CASTTSGNSYEQYF. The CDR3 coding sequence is TGTGCCAGCACAACTAGCGGGAACTCCTACGAGCAGTACTTC.

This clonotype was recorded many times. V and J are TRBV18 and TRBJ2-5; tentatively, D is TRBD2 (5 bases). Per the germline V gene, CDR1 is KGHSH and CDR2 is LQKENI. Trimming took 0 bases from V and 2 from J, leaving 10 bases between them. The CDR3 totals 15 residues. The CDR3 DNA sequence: TGTGCCAGCTCACCACCCGGAGGCCAGCAAGAGACCCAGTACTTC. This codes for CASSPPGGQQETQYF. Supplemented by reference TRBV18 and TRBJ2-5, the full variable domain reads NAGVMQNPRHLVRRRGQEARLRCSPMKGHSHVYWYRQLPEEGLKFMVYLQKENIIDESGMPKERFSAEFPKEGPSILRIQQVVRGDSAAYFCASSPPGGQQETQYFGPGTRLLVL.

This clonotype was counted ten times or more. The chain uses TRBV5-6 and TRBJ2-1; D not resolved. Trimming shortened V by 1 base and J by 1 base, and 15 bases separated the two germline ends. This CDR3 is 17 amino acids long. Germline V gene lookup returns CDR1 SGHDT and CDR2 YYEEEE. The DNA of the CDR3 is TGTGCCAGCAGCTTGATCGGCGGTCCGAGGTCCTACAATGAGCAGTTCTTC. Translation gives CASSLIGGPRSYNEQFF.

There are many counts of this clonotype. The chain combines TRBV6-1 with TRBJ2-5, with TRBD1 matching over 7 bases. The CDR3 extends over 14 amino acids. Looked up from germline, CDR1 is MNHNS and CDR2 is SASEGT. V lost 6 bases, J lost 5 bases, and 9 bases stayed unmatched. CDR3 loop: CASRPRRGQETQYF. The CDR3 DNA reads TGTGCCAGCAGACCCCGTCGGGGACAGGAGACCCAGTACTTC.

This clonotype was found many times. The CDR3 loop reads CATKGGNNSPLHF. The CDR3 bases are TGTGCCACCAAGGGAGGGAATAATTCACCCCTCCACTTT. This rearrangement joins TRBV10-3 to TRBJ1-6; D is uncertain. Trimming took off 10 bases at V and 5 bases at J, with 12 bases between the two ends. The CDR3 consists of 13 residues. Per germline, CDR1 ENHRY and CDR2 SYGVKD.